What follows are 9 T cell receptor beta chains derived from one specimen sequenced in a study of radiation and T cells in renal cell carcinoma. The time point: baseline pretreatment blood. Treatment noted: 15 Gy SBRT to primary tumor, nephrectomy 4 weeks later. Profiling relied on immunoSEQ multiplex PCR, and the TCRdb table lists in-frame clones only, not all of them. This sample has approximately 120,000 clones; roughly 80% occur once, and the top ten carry about 2.9%. The sample was blood, taken from a patient whose treatment included radiotherapy and nephrectomy. The origin of the receptors is an older woman with renal cell carcinoma.

The V and J genes are TRBV7-2 and TRBJ2-7; 12 bases fit TRBD2. This CDR3 contains 16 residues. CDR1 is SGHTA and CDR2 is FQGNSA in the germline V gene. The junction had 13 bases not matched to a gene; V was cut back by 6 bases and J by 7 bases. The CDR3 here is CASSGVLAGGPLEQYF. In DNA form, the CDR3 reads TGTGCCAGCAGTGGGGTCCTAGCGGGGGGGCCTCTTGAGCAGTACTTC.

The count of this clone is one. The chain combines TRBV11-2 with TRBJ2-6, with a tentative D call TRBD2 (5 bases). The germline V gene has CDR1 SGHAT and CDR2 FQNNGV. CDR3 size: 15 residues. The V and J ends lost 2 bases and 2 bases respectively, with 7 bases between them. CDR3 residues: CASSLRLTGANVLTF. CDR3 coding DNA: TGTGCCAGCAGCTTAAGACTAACTGGGGCCAACGTCCTGACTTTC.

The chain links TRBV7-2 to TRBJ1-5, with 7 nucleotides matching TRBD1. The CDR3 is 16 amino acids. Trimming took 2 bases from V and 6 from J; bases not matched to a gene: 10. Germline values: CDR1 SGHTA, CDR2 FQGNSA. CDR3 residues: CASSLLGGAEGQPQHF. CDR3 in DNA: TGTGCCAGCAGCTTACTAGGGGGCGCCGAGGGTCAGCCCCAGCATTTT.

The chain carries TRBV5-1 and TRBJ1-1; no clear D. The CDR3 runs 17 residues. CDR1 is SGHRS and CDR2 is YFSETQ in the germline V gene. With 0 bases removed from V and 1 base from J, the gap between germline ends came to 16 bases. The CDR3: CASSLGMIGQQNTEAFF. Written as DNA, the CDR3 is TGCGCCAGCAGCTTGGGAATGATAGGGCAGCAGAACACTGAAGCTTTCTTT.

The V call is TRBV27, the J call TRBJ2-7, with a possible D match to TRBD2 (5 bases). The CDR3 is 13 residues long. V lost 6 bases, J lost 2 bases, and 11 bases lay in between. The germline gives CDR1 MNHEY, CDR2 SMNVEV (reference sequence). The chain's CDR3 is CASSFAGTYEQYF. In DNA form, the CDR3 reads TGTGCCAGCAGCTTCGCCGGGACCTACGAGCAGTACTTC.

This clone was seen once. Within the sample, other DNA sequences also encode this same CDR3. V is TRBV4-1 and J is TRBJ2-7; D call uncertain. Looked up from germline, CDR1 is MGHRA and CDR2 is YSYEKL. V dropped 0 bases and J dropped 4 bases, with 7 bases sitting between them. The CDR3 is 13 amino acids. The CDR3 coding sequence is TGCGCCAGCAGCCAAGATCGAGCGTACGAGCAGTACTTC. Translated: CASSQDRAYEQYF.

The chain employs TRBV11-3 and TRBJ2-2, with TRBD1 as a possible D gene (5 bases). CDR1 SGHNT and CDR2 YENEEA come from the germline V gene. V dropped 5 bases and J dropped 4 bases, with 11 bases sitting between them. The CDR3 has 14 residues. The CDR3 here is CASSGQGSTGELFF. The DNA of the CDR3 is TGTGCCAGCAGCGGGCAGGGAAGCACCGGGGAGCTGTTTTTT.

A remark on this clone: Compared with germline, one end of the junction differs, possibly owing to a read error. This chain joins TRBV7-7 and TRBJ2-5; 9 bases match TRBD1. Per the germline V gene, CDR1 is SSHAT and CDR2 is FNYEAQ (reference sequence). The CDR3 covers 18 residues. The CDR3 loop is CASSPRVQGQGDVETQYF. The CDR3 nucleotides read TGTGCTAGCAGCCCAAGGGTCCAGGGACAGGGCGATGTGGAGACCCAGTACTTC. Variable domain in full (rest from reference TRBV7-7 and TRBJ2-5): GAGVSQSPRYKVTKRGQDVTLRCDPISSHATLYWYQQALGQGPEFLTYFNYEAQPDKSGLPSDRFSAERPEGSISTLTIQRTEQRDSAMYRCASSPRVQGQGDVETQYFGPGTRLLVL.

This sequence joins TRBV18 and TRBJ1-1; no reliable D call. Trimming stripped 5 bases from V and 1 base from J, with 8 bases between. The CDR3 runs 13 residues. Germline CDR1 and CDR2: KGHSH and LQKENI. CDR3 DNA sequence: TGTGCCAGCTCAGAGAGGTGGAACACTGAAGCTTTCTTT. Amino acid sequence: CASSERWNTEAFF.